This T cell receptor beta chain stems from a study of regulatory T cells in long-lasting Graves disease. Whole-study findings and limits: TCR diversity was lower in persistent Graves' patients (versus newly diagnosed ones).

This clonotype was seen ten or more times. Antigen: not known. V gave up 2 bases and J gave up 0 bases, with 16 bases separating them. The CDR3 loop spans 18 amino acids. Germline assignment: CDR1 MNHEY and CDR2 SVGEGT. Indicated time point: newly diagnosed GD, antithyroid drugs for less than 3 months. Extracted RNA from PBMCs served as the source of the TCR library. Building the TCR beta libraries relied on iRepertoire HTBI primers, and CDR3 regions underwent Arm-PCR. MiXCR was run by TCRdb on the multiplex PCR reads, yielding one entry per CDR3 protein. The repertoire includes 450,000 to 700,000 distinct CDR3 sequences, about 13% of them detected once, and roughly 9.7% sits in the top ten. The sample also formed part of further work on T cells in Graves' hyperthyroidism and ophthalmopathy. That source reports: Uncontrolled infection, other autoimmune disease, pregnancy or lactation led to exclusion. The TCR CDR3 first-round RT-PCR relied on the HTBI primer set. Peripheral blood also featured most of the thyroid clonotypes expanded above 0.001.

Sample: peripheral blood mononuclear cells (PBMCs), taken at new diagnosis, from a patient treated with antithyroid drugs. This clonotype was sampled from a man younger than 45 with Graves disease. The chain joins TRBV6-2 or TRBV6-3 to TRBJ1-4, with D maybe TRBD1 (6 bases). The CDR3 DNA reads as TGTGCCAGCAGTTACGATGCCTGGACAGCTGCAACTAATGAAAAACTGTTTTTT. Its translation is CASSYDAWTAATNEKLFF.